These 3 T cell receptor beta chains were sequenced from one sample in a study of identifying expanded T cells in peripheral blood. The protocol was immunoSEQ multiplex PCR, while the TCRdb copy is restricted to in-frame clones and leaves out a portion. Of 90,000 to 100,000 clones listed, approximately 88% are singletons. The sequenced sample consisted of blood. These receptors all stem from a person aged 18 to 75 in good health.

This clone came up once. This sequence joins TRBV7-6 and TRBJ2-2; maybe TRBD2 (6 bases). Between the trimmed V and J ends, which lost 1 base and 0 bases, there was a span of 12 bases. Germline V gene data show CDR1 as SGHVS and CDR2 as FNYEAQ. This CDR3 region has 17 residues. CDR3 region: CASSLVGRDSNTGELFF. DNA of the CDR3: TGTGCCAGCAGCTTAGTAGGGCGGGACTCGAACACCGGGGAGCTGTTTTTT.

In nucleotides, the CDR3 is TGTGCCAGCAGTTCAAAAGGGGGCATCAGCAATCAGCCCCAGCATTTT. It codes for CASSSKGGISNQPQHF. The chain joins TRBV6-6 to TRBJ1-5; TRBD1 aligns across 7 bases. Germline V gene lookup returns CDR1 MNHNY and CDR2 SVGAGI (reference sequence). The CDR3 has 16 amino acids. V dropped 4 bases and J dropped 1; count of bases not matched to a gene: 7.

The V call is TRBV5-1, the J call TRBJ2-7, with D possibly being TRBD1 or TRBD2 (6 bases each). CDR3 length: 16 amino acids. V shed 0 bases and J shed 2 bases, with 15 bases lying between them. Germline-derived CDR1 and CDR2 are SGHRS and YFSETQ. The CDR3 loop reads CASSLVRGTKTYEQYF. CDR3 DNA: TGCGCCAGCAGCTTGGTTCGGGGGACAAAGACCTACGAGCAGTACTTC.